The next 12 T cell receptor beta chains were all read from a single sample in a study of blood T cell repertoires in COVID-19. Only in-frame clones appear in the TCRdb table, and some are missing; sequencing was by immunoSEQ multiplex PCR. The sample yields about 200,000 clones, approximately 81% seen once. Material: PBMCs or T cells enriched from blood (not recorded which). These receptors were obtained from a woman aged 45 to 65 with acute COVID-19.

In DNA, the CDR3 is TGTGCCAGCAGGGCCTCGGGAGGGGGCAATCAGCCCCAGCATTTT. Residues: CASRASGGGNQPQHF. J is TRBJ1-5 and V is TRBV6-5, with D possibly matching TRBD1 (5 bases). Germline V gene data show CDR1 as MNHEY and CDR2 as SVGAGI. This CDR3 contains 15 residues. Trimming pared 6 bases from V and 2 bases from J, leaving 14 bases between.

This clone has only one observation. The rearrangement uses TRBV7-3 and TRBJ2-3; 8 bases align to TRBD2. With 5 bases clipped from V and 6 bases from J, the junction kept 7 bases outside the gene matches. This CDR3 region has 14 residues. The germline CDR1 and CDR2 sequences are SGHTA and FQGTGA. The CDR3 sequence is CASSRGGTGDTQYF. The CDR3 DNA reads TGTGCCAGCAGCCGCGGGGGGACTGGGGATACGCAGTATTTT.

The J gene is TRBJ1-2, the V gene TRBV19; 7 nucleotides match TRBD1. The CDR3 is 12 residues long. Germline CDR1 reads LNHDA; CDR2 reads SQIVND (reference sequence). The V gene end was trimmed by 5 bases and the J gene end by 8 bases; junction bases not matched to a gene: 5. Here the CDR3 reads CASSSTGHGYTF. CDR3 coding DNA: TGTGCCAGTAGTTCGACAGGGCACGGCTACACCTTC.

The V gene is TRBV7-2, the J gene TRBJ2-3; 8 bases align to TRBD2. Trimming cost V 6 bases and J 4 bases; bases outside gene matches: 9. The CDR3 length is 15 residues. CDR1 is SGHTA, CDR2 FQGNSA, per germline. Here the CDR3 reads CASSFYGRAPDTQYF. Here the CDR3 DNA reads TGTGCCAGCAGTTTTTACGGGAGGGCCCCAGATACGCAGTATTTT.

The chain joins TRBV19 to TRBJ1-5; D uncertain. This CDR3 region has 13 residues. CDR1 is LNHDA and CDR2 is SQIVND in the germline V gene (reference sequence). The chain's CDR3 is CDREIHSNQPQHF. The DNA of the CDR3 is TGTGACCGGGAGATTCATAGCAATCAGCCCCAGCATTTT.

The CDR3 protein is CASSSETGSGNTIYF. As DNA, the CDR3 is TGTGCCAGCAGCTCGGAGACGGGCTCTGGAAACACCATATATTTT. The rearrangement links TRBV5-4 to TRBJ1-3; D gene unclear. Germline CDR1 is SGHNT and CDR2 is YYREEE (reference sequence). The CDR3 has 15 amino acids. With 3 bases removed from V and 0 bases from J, the gap between germline ends came to 10 bases.

The CDR3 reads CASSLPGTLGRAFF. CDR3 coding DNA: TGTGCCAGCAGCCTACCCGGGACTCTCGGTCGAGCTTTCTTT. The V call is TRBV3-1 (or the pseudogene TRBV3-2), the J call TRBJ1-1, with a tentative D call TRBD1 (5 bases). Trimming shortened V by 4 bases and J by 10 bases, and 19 bases separated the two germline ends. CDR1 is LGHDT and CDR2 is YNNKEL in the germline V gene (reference sequence). The length of the CDR3 is 14 residues.

The chain combines TRBV6-2 or TRBV6-3 with TRBJ2-1; 10 bases are a match to TRBD2. The V and J ends lost 5 bases and 6 bases, in that order; junction bases with no gene match: 16. CDR1 and CDR2 from the germline V gene are MNHEY and SVGEGT. CDR3 length: 18 amino acids. The CDR3 bases are TGTGCCAGCAGTGCGGCTAGCGGGAGAAGGTGGGTCGGCAATGAGCAGTTCTTC. This sequence encodes CASSAASGRRWVGNEQFF.

V gene TRBV6-2 or TRBV6-3 combines with J gene TRBJ2-7; D is possibly TRBD1 (6 bases). Trimming pared 5 bases from V and 13 bases from J, leaving 24 bases between. Germline CDR1 is MNHEY and CDR2 is SVGEGT. The CDR3 extends over 14 amino acids. In DNA form, the CDR3 reads TGTGCCAGCAGTAAAACAGGGACCTCGGGAAACCTATACTTC. Translation: CASSKTGTSGNLYF.

The rearrangement links TRBV4-2 to TRBJ1-1, with 8 bases lining up with TRBD1. Germline V gene data show CDR1 as LGHNA and CDR2 as YNFKEQ. This CDR3 comprises 18 residues. The J segment lost 11 bases and the V segment lost 2 bases, leaving 22 bases of the junction unmatched. CDR3 sequence reads: CASSQHVPSGGQEFLAFF. DNA for the CDR3: TGTGCCAGCAGCCAACACGTACCCTCGGGGGGACAGGAATTTTTGGCTTTCTTT.

The V call is TRBV5-1, the J call TRBJ1-5, with a possible D match to TRBD1 (5 bases). Deletions cut 1 base from V and 2 bases from J, with 10 bases between. Germline values: CDR1 SGHRS, CDR2 YFSETQ. The CDR3 has 15 amino acids. DNA of the CDR3: TGCGCCAGCAGCTTGACAGGATCTGGCAATCAGCCCCAGCATTTT. Its translation is CASSLTGSGNQPQHF.

This clone was counted a single time. The chain employs TRBV28 and TRBJ1-5, with no clear D. V was trimmed by 1 base and J by 6 bases, leaving 4 bases between them. Germline V CDR1 and CDR2: MDHEN, SYDVKM. CDR3 size: 12 residues. The CDR3 protein is CASSLLIQPQHF. DNA of the CDR3: TGTGCCAGCAGTTTATTAATTCAGCCCCAGCATTTT.